Below, 25 T cell receptor beta chains from the same sample are listed, as sequenced in a study of T cell clones after liver transplantation (dated 2019 in TCRdb). Receptor libraries were prepared by the immunoSEQ multiplex PCR assay. TCRdb retrieved this table from immuneACCESS and kept in-frame rearrangements only. Not all clones are present; in checked studies, unresolved V genes account for under half, and no reason is known for the remainder. Present in this sample are under 20,000 clones, approximately 90% of which were seen just once. Approximately 13% of the sample is taken by the ten largest. The source material was CD8+ T cells from blood, sampled 45 to 46 months after liver transplant. These receptor sequences come from a human patient who received a liver transplant. Some T cells may derive from the graft donor when a transplant has been performed.

This clone was recorded only once. The chain links TRBV28 to TRBJ2-3; the match to TRBD2 covers 7 bases. This CDR3 is built from 16 residues. The germline CDR1 and CDR2 sequences are MDHEN and SYDVKM. V was clipped by 7 bases and J by 6 bases; unmatched bases: 16. In nucleotides, the CDR3 is TGTGCCAGCAATAATGTGGGGGAGGGAACTTGGGATACGCAGTATTTT. This gives the protein CASNNVGEGTWDTQYF.

The V and J genes are TRBV10-3 and TRBJ2-7; TRBD1 agrees at 9 bases. Germline loops: CDR1 ENHRY, CDR2 SYGVKD. The trim removed 3 bases at V and 3 bases at J, leaving 6 bases unmatched. This CDR3 region has 15 residues. CDR3: CAISELDRGYYEQYF. CDR3 DNA sequence: TGTGCCATCAGTGAACTGGACAGGGGTTACTACGAGCAGTACTTC.

The chain joins TRBV4-3 to TRBJ1-2; perhaps TRBD1 as D (5 bases). The CDR3 runs to 15 residues. Looked up from germline, CDR1 is LGHNA and CDR2 is YSLEER. With 5 bases removed from V and 2 bases from J, the gap between germline ends came to 15 bases. In DNA form, the CDR3 reads TGCGCCAGCAGCTCTTCGGCAGGGCTGAACTATGGCTACACCTTC. It codes for CASSSSAGLNYGYTF.

The gene calls are TRBV12-2 and TRBJ1-3. TRBV12-2 is shown as a pseudogene. This CDR3 comprises 16 residues. CDR3 loop: CASRFADQGAGNTIYF. CDR3 bases: TGTGCAAGTCGCTTTGCTGACCAGGGAGCTGGAAACACCATATATTTT.

The rearrangement joins TRBV27 to TRBJ2-3; D ambiguous. Trimming stripped 1 base from V and 2 bases from J, with 7 bases between. CDR1 is MNHEY, CDR2 SMNVEV, per germline (reference sequence). This CDR3 contains 14 residues. DNA of the CDR3: TGTGCCAGCAGTTTATTCGCGAACACAGATACGCAGTATTTT. Translated, it gives CASSLFANTDTQYF.

Note on this clone: This clone may be a read error of a much larger clone one base away. Within the sample, other DNA sequences also encode this same CDR3. The V gene is TRBV11-2, the J gene TRBJ2-7, with D perhaps TRBD2 (6 bases). This CDR3 region has 17 residues. The V gene's germline CDR1 is SGHAT and CDR2 FQNNGV. CDR3 region: CASSLDHTSPFSYEQYF. As DNA, the CDR3 is TGTGCTAGCAGCTTAGATCACACTAGCCCCTTCTCCTACGAGCAGTACTTC.

This chain uses TRBV29-1 with TRBJ2-1, with 9 positions matching TRBD2. The CDR3 covers 14 residues. Germline-derived CDR1 and CDR2 are SQVTM and ANQGSEA. After removal of 3 bases from V and 4 bases from J, the junction contained 4 bases not matched to a gene. The CDR3 loop is CSVESSGVYNEQFF. For the CDR3, the DNA is TGCAGCGTTGAGTCTAGCGGGGTATACAATGAGCAGTTCTTC.

This chain joins TRBV30 and TRBJ2-3, with TRBD1 identical over 10 bases. The CDR3 spans 15 residues. V lost 1 base, J lost 5 bases, and 6 bases stayed unmatched. Germline loops: CDR1 GTSNPN, CDR2 SVGIG (reference sequence). The DNA for the CDR3 is TGTGCCTGGAGTGGACGACAGGGGGCAAGAGATACGCAGTATTTT. It yields the protein CAWSGRQGARDTQYF.

V usage is TRBV10-3 and J usage is TRBJ1-2, with 7 bases identical to TRBD1. The CDR3 runs to 15 residues. Trimming cost V 6 bases and J 2 bases; bases outside gene matches: 9. CDR1 is ENHRY, CDR2 SYGVKD, per germline. The CDR3 is CAIRADRAANYGYTF. CDR3 DNA: TGTGCCATCAGGGCTGACAGGGCGGCGAACTATGGCTACACCTTC.

V is TRBV10-2 and J is TRBJ2-1; 7 bases are shared with TRBD2. Trimming took 5 bases from V and 4 from J; bases not matched to a gene: 8. The CDR3 consists of 15 residues. Germline V gene data show CDR1 as WSHSY and CDR2 as SAAADI. The CDR3 region has the DNA TGCGCCAGCAGTCGGGCTAGCGGTGGGTACAATGAGCAGTTCTTC. Its protein is CASSRASGGYNEQFF.

V gene TRBV28 combines with J gene TRBJ2-6; D ambiguous. CDR1 and CDR2 from the germline V gene are MDHEN and SYDVKM. The CDR3 runs to 14 residues. V was clipped by 4 bases and J by 4 bases, with 8 bases between them. The CDR3 is CASSWGSGANVLTF. The CDR3 DNA is TGTGCCAGCAGTTGGGGATCGGGGGCCAACGTCCTGACTTTC.

In this sample, this clone turned up once. CDR3 in DNA: TGCGCCAGCACTAGAGTCGGGACATCCTACGAGCAGTACTTC. Amino acids: CASTRVGTSYEQYF. This rearrangement joins TRBV10-2 to TRBJ2-7; tentatively, D is TRBD1 (6 bases). V was clipped by 7 bases and J by 1 base, with 14 bases between them. The CDR3 runs to 14 residues. Looked up from germline, CDR1 is WSHSY and CDR2 is SAAADI.

The chain uses TRBV7-9 and TRBJ2-7; D perhaps matches TRBD1 (6 bases). The V gene's germline CDR1 is SEHNR and CDR2 FQNEAQ (reference sequence). The length of the CDR3 is 16 residues. V was trimmed by 0 bases and J by 1 base, leaving 13 bases between them. In nucleotides, the CDR3 is TGTGCCAGCAGCTTAGCGGGGACATTGCGATCCTACGAGCAGTACTTC. This gives the protein CASSLAGTLRSYEQYF.

The chain combines TRBV2 with TRBJ2-7, with D tentatively TRBD1 (6 bases). Trimming shortened V by 10 bases and J by 4 bases, and 14 bases separated the two germline ends. CDR1 and CDR2 from the germline V gene are SNHLY and FYNNEI. This CDR3 has 12 amino acids. The CDR3 DNA reads TGTGCCACGCTCTCAAGGGGGTACGAGCAGTACTTC. It yields the protein CATLSRGYEQYF.

This clone has only a few counts. The rearrangement joins TRBV5-1 to TRBJ2-2; 8 bases agree with TRBD1. The trim removed 4 bases at V and 4 bases at J, leaving 9 bases unmatched. The CDR3 covers 16 residues. Germline-derived CDR1 and CDR2 are SGHRS and YFSETQ. The CDR3 loop is CASSPRRDRSTGELFF. The CDR3 DNA reads TGCGCCAGCAGCCCCAGAAGGGACAGGAGCACCGGGGAGCTGTTTTTT. Drawing the rest from reference TRBV5-1 and TRBJ2-2, the complete variable domain is KAGVTQTPRYLIKTRGQQVTLSCSPISGHRSVSWYQQTPGQGLQFLFEYFSETQRNKGNFPGRFSGRQFSNSRSEMNVSTLELGDSALYLCASSPRRDRSTGELFFGEGSRLTVL.

The V and J genes are TRBV7-8 and TRBJ2-4; D remains ambiguous. In germline, CDR1 is SGHVS, CDR2 FQNEAQ. V lost 5 bases and J lost 8, with 7 bases in between. The CDR3 is made up of 11 amino acids. This chain's CDR3 is CASSQKDIQYF. In nucleotides, the CDR3 is TGTGCCAGCAGCCAAAAAGACATTCAGTACTTC.

The chain combines TRBV4-1 with TRBJ2-3; D not resolved. The germline gives CDR1 MGHRA, CDR2 YSYEKL. The ends were cut back, 4 bases at V and 0 bases at J, with 14 bases in the middle. The CDR3 is made up of 16 amino acids. The CDR3 nucleotides are TGCGCCAGCAGCCCCCTCGCGGAGACTAGCACAGATACGCAGTATTTT. Its protein product is CASSPLAETSTDTQYF.

The V and J genes are TRBV27 and TRBJ2-7; perhaps TRBD1 as D (5 bases). V was shortened by 1 base and J by 0 bases, with 10 bases between the two germline ends. Germline loops: CDR1 MNHEY, CDR2 SMNVEV (reference sequence). The CDR3 length is 15 residues. The CDR3 protein is CASSLYADSSYEQYF. In nucleotides, the CDR3 is TGTGCCAGCAGTTTATATGCAGACAGCTCCTACGAGCAGTACTTC.

The genes are TRBV10-3 and TRBJ1-1; unclear D gene. Trimming took 3 bases from V and 0 from J, leaving 20 bases between them. The CDR3 sequence is 18 residues long. Looked up from germline, CDR1 is ENHRY and CDR2 is SYGVKD. The CDR3 region is CAISESGVRGSVNTEAFF. For the CDR3, the DNA is TGTGCCATCAGTGAAAGTGGGGTCCGGGGATCGGTGAACACTGAAGCTTTCTTT.

The V call is TRBV6-4, the J call TRBJ1-2, with 7 bases lining up with TRBD1. Trimming removed 3 bases from V and 4 bases from J; junction bases left unmatched: 8. CDR3 size: 15 residues. Germline-derived CDR1 and CDR2 are MRHNA and SNTAGT. The CDR3 DNA sequence: TGTGCCAGCAGTGAACACCCGGACAGGTCCTATGGCTACACCTTC. Amino acid sequence: CASSEHPDRSYGYTF.

The V gene is TRBV5-1, the J gene TRBJ2-7, with 8 bases matching TRBD1. J was trimmed by 3 bases and V by 0 bases; bases with no gene match: 8. CDR1 is SGHRS, CDR2 YFSETQ, per germline. The length of the CDR3 is 16 residues. The CDR3 coding sequence is TGCGCCAGCAGCTTGGAGGGGGCAGGGGGCTTCTACGAGCAGTACTTC. Translation gives CASSLEGAGGFYEQYF.

The chain has TRBV5-1 and TRBJ1-1; the D is unclear. V was trimmed by 1 base and J by 0 bases, leaving 7 bases between them. The germline V gene encodes CDR1 SGHRS and CDR2 YFSETQ. CDR3 length equals 14 residues. CDR3 protein: CASSLLTLNTEAFF. The CDR3 DNA sequence: TGCGCCAGCAGCTTGTTAACCTTGAACACTGAAGCTTTCTTT.

V gene TRBV4-1 combines with J gene TRBJ2-5, with a weak D call TRBD1 (6 bases). Looked up from germline, CDR1 is MGHRA and CDR2 is YSYEKL. The CDR3 loop spans 16 amino acids. V gave up 1 base and J gave up 0 bases, with 12 bases separating them. The CDR3 is CASSQGWQGYQETQYF. In DNA form, the CDR3 reads TGCGCCAGCAGCCAAGGTTGGCAGGGGTACCAAGAGACCCAGTACTTC.

This clone came up once. The chain is built from TRBV7-9 and TRBJ2-5; the D call may be TRBD1 or TRBD2 (5 bases each). V was pared by 3 bases and J by 4 bases, with 9 bases between. The CDR3 spans 13 residues. Germline-derived CDR1 and CDR2 are SEHNR and FQNEAQ (reference sequence). The CDR3 nucleotides read TGTGCCAGCAGCTTTTCAGGGAGAGAGACCCAGTACTTC. Residues: CASSFSGRETQYF.

This sequence joins TRBV10-1 and TRBJ2-1; 8 bases fit TRBD2. The CDR3 consists of 13 residues. Germline lookup yields CDR1 WNHNN and CDR2 SYGVQD (reference sequence). V was clipped by 2 bases and J by 6 bases; unmatched bases: 0. This CDR3 is CASSEAGGNEQFF. Here the CDR3 DNA reads TGCGCCAGCAGTGAGGCGGGAGGCAATGAGCAGTTCTTC.